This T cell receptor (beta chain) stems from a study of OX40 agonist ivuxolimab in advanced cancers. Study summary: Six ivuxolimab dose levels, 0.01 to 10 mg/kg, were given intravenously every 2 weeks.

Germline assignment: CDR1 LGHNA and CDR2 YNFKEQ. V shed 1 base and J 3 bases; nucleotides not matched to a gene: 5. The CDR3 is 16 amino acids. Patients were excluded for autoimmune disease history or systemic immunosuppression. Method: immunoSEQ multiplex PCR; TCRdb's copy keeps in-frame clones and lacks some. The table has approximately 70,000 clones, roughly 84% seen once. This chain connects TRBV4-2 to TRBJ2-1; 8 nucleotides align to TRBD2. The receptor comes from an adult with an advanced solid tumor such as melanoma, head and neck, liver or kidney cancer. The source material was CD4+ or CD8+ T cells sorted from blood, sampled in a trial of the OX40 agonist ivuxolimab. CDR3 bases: TGTGCCAGCAGCCAAGCGAGCGGGAGAGGCTACAATGAGCAGTTCTTC. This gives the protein CASSQASGRGYNEQFF.